The 6 T cell receptor beta chains below come from one sample, sequenced in a study of T cell repertoires in cytomegalovirus infection. Antigens for these TCRs are unknown. TCRdb ran MiXCR on the reads and lists one entry per CDR3 protein. The data show about 920,000 distinct CDR3 sequences, about a third seen once. The source material was cultured CD8+ T cells from PBMCs, sampled from culture after CMV antigen stimulation. The source of these receptors is a human donor in good health (CMV status not recorded). Some clones in this sample may be carry-over from other donors' samples.

The V call is TRBV6-6, the J call TRBJ2-1, with 7 bases identical to TRBD2. There are 14 residues in the CDR3. J gave up 7 bases and V 5 bases, and 8 bases lay outside the gene matches. Germline CDR1 reads MNHNY; CDR2 reads SVGAGI (reference sequence). CDR3 sequence: CASSPSLAMNEQFF. In nucleotides, the CDR3 is TGTGCCAGCAGTCCGTCACTAGCGATGAATGAGCAGTTCTTC.

In this sample, this clonotype turned up many times. The chain joins TRBV7-8 to TRBJ2-3; maybe TRBD2 (7 bases). Between the trimmed V and J ends, which lost 7 bases and 6 bases, there was a span of 20 bases. The CDR3 covers 15 residues. Germline CDR1 SGHVS, CDR2 FQNEAQ. The CDR3 region is CASTDLGGGLDTQYF. The CDR3 DNA sequence: TGTGCCAGCACAGACTTGGGCGGGGGCCTGGATACGCAGTATTTT. Full variable domain (outside the CDR3, taken from reference TRBV7-8 and TRBJ2-3): GAGVSQSPRYKVAKRGQDVALRCDPISGHVSLFWYQQALGQGPEFLTYFQNEAQLDKSGLPSDRFFAERPEGSVSTLKIQRTQQEDSAVYLCASTDLGGGLDTQYFGPGTRLTVL.

The chain links TRBV7-9 to TRBJ1-5; D perhaps matches TRBD1 (5 bases). Germline assignment: CDR1 SEHNR and CDR2 FQNEAQ (reference sequence). This CDR3 comprises 14 residues. The V gene lost 5 bases and the J gene lost 5 bases, with 13 bases spanning the gap. For the CDR3, the DNA is TGTGCCAGCAGCAACAAGGGGAGAGATCAGCCCCAGCATTTT. Protein sequence: CASSNKGRDQPQHF.

The chain uses TRBV10-3 and TRBJ2-3; 10 bases fit TRBD2. Trimming at V came to 0 bases and at J to 5 bases, leaving 11 bases not matched to a gene. The CDR3 spans 18 residues. The germline gives CDR1 ENHRY, CDR2 SYGVKD. The CDR3: CAISESTRSSGGGDTQYF. The CDR3 DNA follows: TGTGCCATCAGTGAGTCGACTCGGTCTAGCGGGGGTGGAGATACGCAGTATTTT.

This clonotype was seen only once. The chain has TRBV13 and TRBJ2-5; tentative D call: TRBD1 (5 bases). CDR1 and CDR2 (germline): PRHDT, FYEKMQ (reference sequence). V was pared by 3 bases and J by 5 bases, with 16 bases between. This CDR3 region has 15 residues. CDR3 in amino acids: CASSFAVGQGETQYF. Here the CDR3 DNA reads TGTGCCAGCAGCTTCGCCGTTGGACAAGGGGAGACCCAGTACTTC.

This clonotype was detected ten times or more. The chain couples TRBV7-2 to TRBJ2-1; the D gene is possibly TRBD2 (6 bases). Trimming stripped 3 bases from V and 5 bases from J, with 14 bases between. The CDR3 runs to 15 residues. From germline, CDR1 is SGHTA and CDR2 FQGNSA. The CDR3 here is CASSFPGTDHNEQFF. The CDR3 DNA follows: TGTGCCAGCAGCTTCCCCGGGACTGATCACAATGAGCAGTTCTTC.